What follows are 32 T cell receptor beta chains derived from one specimen sequenced in a study of cytomegalovirus exposure and HLA in healthy donors. Researchers ran the PCR with 60 Vbeta and 13 Jbeta primers. The method was immunoSEQ multiplex PCR; TCRdb's version includes in-frame clones alone and lacks a portion of them. The data show approximately 130,000 clones, with 81% seen just once and under 2% held by the top ten. Sequences were obtained from PBMCs. These receptors all stem from a man aged 18 to 30 in good health and CMV-seronegative.

V gene TRBV10-3 combines with J gene TRBJ1-2; TRBD1 matches 8 bases. CDR1 is ENHRY, CDR2 SYGVKD, per germline. The CDR3 covers 13 residues. Germline trimming cut 4 bases from V and 4 bases from J; bases unmatched to any gene: 2. CDR3 DNA: TGTGCCATCAGTGGACAGGGGAGCTATGGCTACACCTTC. This codes for CAISGQGSYGYTF.

The chain employs TRBV7-2 and TRBJ2-6; tentative D call: TRBD2 (6 bases). Germline values: CDR1 SGHTA, CDR2 FQGNSA. V lost 5 bases and J lost 1, with 18 bases in between. This CDR3 contains 18 residues. CDR3 sequence reads: CASSVRLGAPSGANVLTF. CDR3 in DNA: TGTGCCAGCAGCGTGAGACTAGGTGCCCCTTCTGGGGCCAACGTCCTGACTTTC.

This clone came up once. J is TRBJ1-4 and V is TRBV5-1; D is undetermined. This CDR3 contains 14 residues. V gave up 2 bases and J gave up 4 bases, with 9 bases separating them. CDR1 is SGHRS, CDR2 YFSETQ, per germline. CDR3 protein: CASSLSGNNEKLFF. The CDR3 bases are TGCGCCAGCAGCTTATCGGGAAATAATGAAAAACTGTTTTTT.

The CDR3 region has the DNA TGTGCCAGCAGCCCACAGTCCAATAGGGGGGCTTTCTTT. As protein: CASSPQSNRGAFF. This chain connects TRBV6-1 to TRBJ1-1, with a possible D match to TRBD1 (6 bases). Germline V CDR1 and CDR2: MNHNS, SASEGT. V was clipped by 6 bases and J by 11 bases, with 19 bases between them. The CDR3 totals 13 residues.

The chain couples TRBV15 to TRBJ2-3, with a weak D call TRBD1 (6 bases). The CDR3 spans 17 residues. Germline-derived CDR1 and CDR2 are LNHNV and YYDKDF (reference sequence). V shed 0 bases and J shed 0 bases, with 13 bases lying between them. The CDR3 reads CATSREATGMSTDTQYF. CDR3 coding DNA: TGTGCCACCAGCAGAGAGGCCACAGGGATGAGCACAGATACGCAGTATTTT.

V gene TRBV11-2 combines with J gene TRBJ1-4, with D perhaps matching TRBD1 (5 bases). CDR3 length: 14 residues. V dropped 2 bases and J dropped 8 bases, with 12 bases sitting between them. Germline CDR1 reads SGHAT; CDR2 reads FQNNGV. This CDR3 is CASSLRRGGEKLFF. CDR3 nucleotide sequence: TGTGCCAGCAGCTTAAGGCGGGGGGGGGAAAAACTGTTTTTT.

The gene calls are TRBV7-6 and TRBJ1-1; 9 bases agree with TRBD1. This CDR3 spans 18 amino acids. Per germline, CDR1 SGHVS and CDR2 FNYEAQ. V lost 6 bases, J lost 1 base, and 15 bases stayed unmatched. CDR3 nucleotides: TGTGCCAGCAGACGTCTAGGGACAGGGAGTCTTGGGAACACTGAAGCTTTCTTT. Its translation: CASRRLGTGSLGNTEAFF.

The chain carries TRBV4-2 and TRBJ2-1; 14 bases fit TRBD2. This CDR3 is 15 amino acids long. With V trimmed by 3 bases and J by 7 bases, 2 bases remained unmatched. The germline CDR1 and CDR2 sequences are LGHNA and YNFKEQ. CDR3 sequence (DNA): TGTGCCAGCAGCCACAGACTAGCGGGGGGGAATGAGCAGTTCTTC. This sequence encodes CASSHRLAGGNEQFF.

V and J are TRBV7-3 and TRBJ2-1; 7 positions match TRBD1. CDR3 length: 15 residues. The junction had 6 bases not matched to a gene; V was cut back by 3 bases and J by 4 bases. Germline V CDR1 and CDR2: SGHTA, FQGTGA. The CDR3 DNA is TGTGCCAGCAGCTTGGGGGACAGCCTTTACAATGAGCAGTTCTTC. Translating gives CASSLGDSLYNEQFF.

The table lists this clone with a few counts. The chain combines TRBV5-4 with TRBJ1-6, with 7 bases lining up with TRBD1. The V and J ends lost 5 bases and 7 bases, in that order; junction bases with no gene match: 6. Germline V gene lookup returns CDR1 SGHNT and CDR2 YYREEE (reference sequence). This CDR3 is built from 14 residues. The CDR3 nucleotides are TGTGCCAGCAGTTCCACAGGGGAAAATTCACCCCTCCACTTT. Translated: CASSSTGENSPLHF.

The chain combines TRBV6-1 with TRBJ2-5; the match to TRBD1 covers 9 bases. There are 14 residues in the CDR3. V dropped 4 bases and J dropped 5; count of bases not matched to a gene: 5. Germline V gives CDR1 MNHNS, CDR2 SASEGT. Here the CDR3 reads CASSVNRGLETQYF. CDR3 in DNA: TGTGCCAGCAGTGTAAACAGGGGGCTGGAGACCCAGTACTTC.

The V and J genes are TRBV28 and TRBJ1-1; D gene uncertain. V shed 3 bases and J shed 4 bases, with 6 bases lying between them. Germline CDR1 and CDR2: MDHEN and SYDVKM. The CDR3 has 12 residues. Here the CDR3 DNA reads TGTGCCAGCAGTTTGAGGATCACTGAAGCTTTCTTT. Translated: CASSLRITEAFF.

The chain carries TRBV10-2 and TRBJ1-1, with a tentative D call TRBD1 (6 bases). The CDR3 is 13 residues long. Germline assignment: CDR1 WSHSY and CDR2 SAAADI. The V and J ends lost 7 bases and 2 bases respectively, with 11 bases between them. This CDR3 reads CASTPTGNTEAFF. The CDR3 coding sequence is TGCGCCAGCACCCCGACAGGAAACACTGAAGCTTTCTTT.

This clone was seen a few times. The J gene is TRBJ2-3, the V gene TRBV6-5; 7 nucleotides agree with TRBD1. The CDR3 has 15 amino acids. Unmatched junction bases numbered 3, after V lost 0 bases and J lost 3 bases. From germline, CDR1 is MNHEY and CDR2 SVGAGI. The CDR3 nucleotides are TGTGCCAGCAGTTACTCGACAGGGCGTACAGATACGCAGTATTTT. Its protein is CASSYSTGRTDTQYF.

This clone came up a few times. This chain uses TRBV6-5 with TRBJ1-3; 7 bases match TRBD1. The CDR3 length is 15 residues. The ends lost 4 bases at V and 3 bases at J; junction bases unmatched: 6. Germline V gene sequence: CDR1 MNHEY, CDR2 SVGAGI. The CDR3 spells CASSSWTGYGNTIYF. For the CDR3, the DNA is TGTGCCAGCAGTTCCTGGACAGGTTATGGAAACACCATATATTTT.

V is TRBV15 and J is TRBJ1-1; no firm D call. The CDR3 is made up of 13 amino acids. CDR1 and CDR2 (germline): LNHNV, YYDKDF (reference sequence). Trimming shortened V by 0 bases and J by 4 bases, and 6 bases separated the two germline ends. As DNA, the CDR3 is TGTGCCACCAGCAGAGAACCGGGCACTGAAGCTTTCTTT. Protein sequence: CATSREPGTEAFF.

In this sample, this clone turned up once. The rearrangement links TRBV28 to TRBJ1-5; a weak D match, TRBD1 (5 bases). Between the trimmed V and J ends, which lost 1 base and 7 bases, there was a span of 17 bases. Germline CDR1 is MDHEN and CDR2 is SYDVKM. This CDR3 comprises 16 residues. The CDR3 reads CASSLLGGRFNQPQHF. The CDR3 nucleotides read TGTGCCAGCAGTTTATTGGGGGGAAGATTTAACCAGCCCCAGCATTTT.

This clone was seen a few times. The V and J genes are TRBV7-2 and TRBJ2-3, with D possibly being TRBD2 (5 bases). Germline V gives CDR1 SGHTA, CDR2 FQGNSA. The CDR3 runs to 16 residues. Deletions cut 5 bases from V and 1 base from J, with 16 bases between. The CDR3 bases are TGTGCCAGCAGCCCTTATCGGACTTCTCGCACAGATACGCAGTATTTT. Translated: CASSPYRTSRTDTQYF.

The chain couples TRBV5-1 to TRBJ2-7; 14 positions agree with TRBD2. The CDR3 has 18 residues. J was trimmed by 6 bases and V by 1 base; bases with no gene match: 12. In germline, CDR1 is SGHRS, CDR2 YFSETQ. For the CDR3, the DNA is TGCGCCAGCAGCTTGAGGGAAGAGGGACTAGCGGGGGCCACCGAGCAGTACTTC. It is translated as CASSLREEGLAGATEQYF.

CDR3 loop: CASSAGAGELFF. In DNA, the CDR3 is TGTGCCAGCAGCGCCGGGGCCGGGGAGCTGTTTTTT. The J gene is TRBJ2-2, the V gene TRBV9; D may be TRBD2 (5 bases). Trimming cost V 3 bases and J 6 bases, with 6 bases left between them. CDR1 is SGDLS and CDR2 is YYNGEE in the germline V gene. There are 12 residues in the CDR3.

The chain employs TRBV21-1 and TRBJ2-6; the D call in the table, TRBD1, was not verified against the DNA. TRBV21-1 is shown as a pseudogene. This CDR3 is 19 amino acids long. CDR3 DNA sequence: TGTGCCAGCAGCAACTCTGCAGGGGGCAACGCAGGTGGGGCCAACGTCCTGACTTTC. Translation gives CASSNSAGGNAGGANVLTF.

This sequence joins TRBV6-1 and TRBJ1-2, with D maybe TRBD1 (5 bases). CDR1 and CDR2 (germline): MNHNS, SASEGT. The CDR3 covers 12 residues. The V end lost 7 bases, the J end lost 4 bases, and 10 bases lay between the germline ends. CDR3 residues: CASTDRIYGYTF. The CDR3 bases are TGTGCCAGCACTGACAGAATCTATGGCTACACCTTC.

This clone was detected only once. V usage is TRBV7-2 and J usage is TRBJ2-1; TRBD2 agrees at 8 bases. CDR1 is SGHTA, CDR2 FQGNSA, per germline. The CDR3 is made up of 14 amino acids. Trimming at V came to 4 bases and at J to 10 bases, leaving 9 bases not matched to a gene. The CDR3 region has the DNA TGTGCCAGCAGCTCGGGGACTAGTTCTTGGGAGCAGTTCTTC. Protein product: CASSSGTSSWEQFF.

V usage is TRBV13 and J usage is TRBJ1-1; D remains ambiguous. Germline CDR1 is PRHDT and CDR2 is FYEKMQ (reference sequence). With 5 bases removed from V and 1 base from J, the gap between germline ends came to 11 bases. The CDR3 spans 14 residues. The CDR3 DNA reads as TGTGCCAGCAGCCGCGGTGTGGGGAACACTGAAGCTTTCTTT. Protein sequence: CASSRGVGNTEAFF.

This clone was seen just once. This chain uses TRBV14 with TRBJ1-1, with 12 positions matching TRBD1. Trimming cost V 6 bases and J 11 bases; bases outside gene matches: 10. This CDR3 contains 14 residues. In germline, CDR1 is SGHDN, CDR2 FVKESK. The CDR3: CASSPTGTGGVAFF. The CDR3 DNA reads TGTGCCAGCAGTCCAACCGGGACAGGGGGCGTTGCTTTCTTT.

Worth noting for this clone: The identical CDR3 is also encoded by other nucleotide sequences in the sample. This chain links TRBV7-6 with TRBJ2-7, with a tentative D call TRBD2 (5 bases). Germline-derived CDR1 and CDR2 are SGHVS and FNYEAQ. Trimming pared 1 base from V and 3 bases from J, leaving 10 bases between. The CDR3 covers 14 residues. In DNA form, the CDR3 reads TGTGCCAGCAGCTTAGACGCGGGTGGCTACGAGCAGTACTTC. Translating it yields CASSLDAGGYEQYF.

The J gene is TRBJ2-7, the V gene TRBV9, with no clear D. The CDR3 has 15 amino acids. Germline values: CDR1 SGDLS, CDR2 YYNGEE. Trimming removed 3 bases at V and 3 bases at J, with 16 bases between. Written as DNA, the CDR3 is TGTGCCAGCAGCGCCCGGCCTGAGGCCCTCTACGAGCAGTACTTC. This codes for CASSARPEALYEQYF.

There are a few counts of this clone. The V call is TRBV7-6, the J call TRBJ1-6, with D possibly matching TRBD1 (5 bases). Germline V gene data show CDR1 as SGHVS and CDR2 as FNYEAQ. The CDR3 sequence is 14 residues long. With 5 bases removed from V and 8 bases from J, the gap between germline ends came to 13 bases. CDR3 sequence reads: CASSDGTDHSPLHF. DNA for the CDR3: TGTGCCAGCAGCGACGGGACTGATCATTCACCCCTCCACTTT.

This clone was detected once. The chain combines TRBV18 with TRBJ1-1; no clear D gene. Germline V gene lookup returns CDR1 KGHSH and CDR2 LQKENI. Trimming left V 5 bases short and J 11 bases short, with 9 bases between. CDR3 size: 10 residues. CDR3 sequence reads: CASSSTRAFF. The CDR3 region has the DNA TGTGCCAGCTCATCGACGCGGGCTTTCTTT.

For this clone: In the same sample, other DNA sequences code for this CDR3. The chain has TRBV7-9 and TRBJ1-2, with D possibly TRBD1 on 6 matching bases. The CDR3 sequence is 14 residues long. V was shortened by 2 bases and J by 0 bases, with 7 bases between the two germline ends. The germline V gene encodes CDR1 SEHNR and CDR2 FQNEAQ (reference sequence). The CDR3 DNA reads as TGTGCCAGCAGCTTAACAGGGACTAACTATGGCTACACCTTC. Amino acids: CASSLTGTNYGYTF.

V is TRBV9 and J is TRBJ2-3; TRBD2 matches at 8 bases. V lost 2 bases and J lost 2; bases outside the gene matches: 10. Germline CDR1 and CDR2: SGDLS and YYNGEE. The CDR3 spans 17 residues. As DNA, the CDR3 is TGTGCCAGCAGCGTTGGACTAGCTTCAGGGTCCACAGATACGCAGTATTTT. It encodes CASSVGLASGSTDTQYF.

The chain couples TRBV7-6 to TRBJ2-2, with TRBD2 as a possible D gene (6 bases). Germline CDR1 reads SGHVS; CDR2 reads FNYEAQ. V was shortened by 2 bases and J by 7 bases, with 17 bases between the two germline ends. This CDR3 has 16 residues. CDR3 sequence reads: CASSLSSVTSYGELFF. For the CDR3, the DNA is TGTGCCAGCAGCTTATCCTCCGTTACTAGCTACGGGGAGCTGTTTTTT.